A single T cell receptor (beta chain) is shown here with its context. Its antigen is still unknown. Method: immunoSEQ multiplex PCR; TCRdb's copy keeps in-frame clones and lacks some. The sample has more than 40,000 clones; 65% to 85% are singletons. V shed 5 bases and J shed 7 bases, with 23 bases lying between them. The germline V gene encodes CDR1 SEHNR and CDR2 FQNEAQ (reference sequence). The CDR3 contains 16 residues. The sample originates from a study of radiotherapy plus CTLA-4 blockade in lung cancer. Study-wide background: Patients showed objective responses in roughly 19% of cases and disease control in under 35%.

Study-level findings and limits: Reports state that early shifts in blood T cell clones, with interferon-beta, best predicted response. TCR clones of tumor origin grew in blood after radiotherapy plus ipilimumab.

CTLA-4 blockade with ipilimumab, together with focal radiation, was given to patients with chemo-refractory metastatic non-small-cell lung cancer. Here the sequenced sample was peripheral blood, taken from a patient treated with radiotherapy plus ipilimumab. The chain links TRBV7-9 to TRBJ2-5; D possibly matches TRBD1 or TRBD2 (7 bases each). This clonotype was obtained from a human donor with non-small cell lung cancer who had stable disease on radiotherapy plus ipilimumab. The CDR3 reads CASSALEGAKRGTQYF. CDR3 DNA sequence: TGTGCCAGCAGCGCCCTAGAGGGGGCCAAGCGGGGGACCCAGTACTTC.